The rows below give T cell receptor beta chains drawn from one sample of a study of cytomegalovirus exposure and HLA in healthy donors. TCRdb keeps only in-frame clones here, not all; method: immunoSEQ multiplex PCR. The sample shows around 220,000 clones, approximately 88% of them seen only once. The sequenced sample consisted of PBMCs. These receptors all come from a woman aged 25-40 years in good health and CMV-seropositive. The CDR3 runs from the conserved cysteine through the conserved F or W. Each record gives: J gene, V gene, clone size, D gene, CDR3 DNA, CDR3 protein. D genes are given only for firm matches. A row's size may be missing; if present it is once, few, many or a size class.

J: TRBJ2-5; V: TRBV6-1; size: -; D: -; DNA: TGTGCCAGCAGTCTTCGGAGGATACAAGAGACCCAGTACTTC; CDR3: CASSLRRIQETQYF
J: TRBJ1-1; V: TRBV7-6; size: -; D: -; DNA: TGTGCCAGCACCCCTACTATGAACACTGAAGCTTTCTTT; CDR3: CASTPTMNTEAFF
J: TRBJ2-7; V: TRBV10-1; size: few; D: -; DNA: TGCGCCAGCAGTGCTTCCTACGAGCAGTACTTC; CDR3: CASSASYEQYF
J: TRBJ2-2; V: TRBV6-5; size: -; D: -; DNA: TGTGCCAGCAGTTACTCGCAAATCGGGGAGCTGTTTTTT; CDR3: CASSYSQIGELFF
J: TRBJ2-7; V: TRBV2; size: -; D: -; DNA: TGTGCCAGCACCCCTTCTCCCATCCTCTACGAGCAGTACTTC; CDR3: CASTPSPILYEQYF
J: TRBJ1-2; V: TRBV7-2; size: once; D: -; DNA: TGTGCCAGCAGCTTAGCGTTGCGGGGTTTGGATGGCTACACCTTC; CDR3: CASSLALRGLDGYTF
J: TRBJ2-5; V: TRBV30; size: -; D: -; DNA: TGTGCCTGGAGTAACCGAGACCTTGATTCGGAGACCCAGTACTTC; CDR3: CAWSNRDLDSETQYF
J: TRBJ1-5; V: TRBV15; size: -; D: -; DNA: TGTGCCACCAGCAGAGATCTGAACAGCAATCAGCCCCAGCATTTT; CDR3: CATSRDLNSNQPQHF
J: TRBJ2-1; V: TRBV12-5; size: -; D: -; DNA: TGTGCTAGTGGTTTGTCCAGAAGGGGGAGTGGGGGTGAGCAGTTCTTC; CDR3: CASGLSRRGSGGEQFF
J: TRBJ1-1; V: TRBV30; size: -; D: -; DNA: TGTGCCTACCTAGGACAGTTGAACACTGAAGCTTTCTTT; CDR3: CAYLGQLNTEAFF
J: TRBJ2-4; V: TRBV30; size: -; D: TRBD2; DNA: TGTGCCTATAGACGGGGGGACATTCAGTACTTC; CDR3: CAYRRGDIQYF
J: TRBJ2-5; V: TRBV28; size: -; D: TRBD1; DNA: TGTGCCAGCAGTTTATTGGCTGGCAGGGGGTACCAAGAGACCCAGTACTTC; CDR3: CASSLLAGRGYQETQYF
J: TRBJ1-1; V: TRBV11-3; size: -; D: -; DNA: TGTGCCAGCAGCTTAGTTCCAGGTGGGAACACTGAAGCTTTCTTT; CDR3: CASSLVPGGNTEAFF
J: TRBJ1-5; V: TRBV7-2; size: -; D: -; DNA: TGTGCCAGCAGCCGTAGTTATCAGCCCCAGCATTTT; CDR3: CASSRSYQPQHF
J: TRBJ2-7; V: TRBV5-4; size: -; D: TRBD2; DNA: TGTGCCAGCAGCTTGGATGGACTAGGCCCCTACGAGCAGTACTTC; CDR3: CASSLDGLGPYEQYF
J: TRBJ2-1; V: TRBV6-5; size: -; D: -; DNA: TGTGCCAGCAGTTACGGCGGAGTGGGGAATGAGCAGTTCTTC; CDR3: CASSYGGVGNEQFF
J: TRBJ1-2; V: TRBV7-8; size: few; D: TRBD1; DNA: TGTGCCAGCAGCATGGACAGGGGCGACTATGGCTACACCTTC; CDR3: CASSMDRGDYGYTF
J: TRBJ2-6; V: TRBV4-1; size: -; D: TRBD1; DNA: TGCGCCAGCAGCCAAGGACAGGGTCCCCTCTCTGGGGCCAACGTCCTGACTTTC; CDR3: CASSQGQGPLSGANVLTF
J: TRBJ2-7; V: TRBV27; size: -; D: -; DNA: TGTGCCACCACGGGATCTTCAAATCACGAGCAGTACTTC; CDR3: CATTGSSNHEQYF
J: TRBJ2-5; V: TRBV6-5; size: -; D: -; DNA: TGTGCCAGCAGCCCGGGGACCATCCAAGAGACCCAGTACTTC; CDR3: CASSPGTIQETQYF
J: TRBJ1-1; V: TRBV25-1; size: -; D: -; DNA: TGTGCCAGCAGTGAACCCCAGGGCCGGACTGAAGCTTTCTTT; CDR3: CASSEPQGRTEAFF
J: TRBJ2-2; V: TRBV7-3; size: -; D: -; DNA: TGTGCCAGCAGGAGGGGCCCGAACACCGGGGAGCTGTTTTTT; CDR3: CASRRGPNTGELFF
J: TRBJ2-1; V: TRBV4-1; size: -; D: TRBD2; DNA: TGCGCCAGCAGTCACCGGAGGGTACTAGCGGGGTACAATGAGCAGTTCTTC; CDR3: CASSHRRVLAGYNEQFF
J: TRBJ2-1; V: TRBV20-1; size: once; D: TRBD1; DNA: TGCAGTGCGGGACAGTTCAATGAGCAGTTCTTC; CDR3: CSAGQFNEQFF